The source of this TCR beta chain is a study of T-cell memory formation after mild COVID-19. TCRdb reanalysed the 5' RACE reads using MiXCR and keeps one entry per CDR3 protein. The top ten clones hold 3.5% to 4% of a sample with 150,000 to 200,000 distinct CDR3 sequences, under 14% of them seen once. The CDR3 is 15 amino acids. Germline V gene data show CDR1 as SGHRS and CDR2 as YFSETQ. The ends were cut back, 4 bases at V and 8 bases at J, with 16 bases in the middle. Only one count was recorded for this clonotype. A much larger clone lies one base from this, so it may be a read error. V usage is TRBV5-1 and J usage is TRBJ1-6; a possible D gene is TRBD1 (5 bases). The source is a man between 18 and 35 years old who had mild COVID-19 (a few samples of this study predate the infection). Cell type and time point are not known. Sequenced input: PBMCs or a T cell subset sorted from them (not recorded which). CDR3 DNA sequence: TGCGCCAGCAGCCCGGACGCAGGGTGGTATTCACCCCTCCACTTT. Translation: CASSPDAGWYSPLHF.